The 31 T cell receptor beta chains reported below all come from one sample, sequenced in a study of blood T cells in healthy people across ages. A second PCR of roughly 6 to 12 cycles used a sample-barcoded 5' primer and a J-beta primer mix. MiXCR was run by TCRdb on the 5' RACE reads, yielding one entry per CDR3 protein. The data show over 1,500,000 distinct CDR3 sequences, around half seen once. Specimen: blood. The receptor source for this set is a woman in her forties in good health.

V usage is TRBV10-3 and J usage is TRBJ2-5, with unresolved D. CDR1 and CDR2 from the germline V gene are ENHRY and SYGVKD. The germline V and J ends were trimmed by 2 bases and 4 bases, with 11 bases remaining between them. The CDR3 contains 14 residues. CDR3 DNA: TGTGCCATCAGTGAGCACAAGGAGACAGAGACCCAGTACTTC. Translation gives CAISEHKETETQYF.

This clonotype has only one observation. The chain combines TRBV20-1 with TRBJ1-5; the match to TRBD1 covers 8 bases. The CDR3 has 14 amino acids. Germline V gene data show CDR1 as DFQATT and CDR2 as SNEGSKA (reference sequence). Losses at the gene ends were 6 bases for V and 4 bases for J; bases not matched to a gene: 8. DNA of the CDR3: TGCAGTGCGATCGACAGGGGACCGAATCAGCCCCAGCATTTT. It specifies CSAIDRGPNQPQHF.

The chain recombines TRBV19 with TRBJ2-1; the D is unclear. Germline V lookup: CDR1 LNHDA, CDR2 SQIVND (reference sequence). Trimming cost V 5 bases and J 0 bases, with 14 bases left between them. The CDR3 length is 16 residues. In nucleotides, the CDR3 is TGTGCCAGTAGTCCCCGACCTGGCAGCTCCTACAATGAGCAGTTCTTC. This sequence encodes CASSPRPGSSYNEQFF.

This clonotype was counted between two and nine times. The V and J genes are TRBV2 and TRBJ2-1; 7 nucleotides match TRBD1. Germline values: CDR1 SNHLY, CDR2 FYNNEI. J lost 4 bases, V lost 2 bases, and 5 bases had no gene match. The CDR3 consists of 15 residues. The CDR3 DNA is TGTGCCAGCAGTGAAAACAGGGGAAGATACAATGAGCAGTTCTTC. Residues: CASSENRGRYNEQFF.

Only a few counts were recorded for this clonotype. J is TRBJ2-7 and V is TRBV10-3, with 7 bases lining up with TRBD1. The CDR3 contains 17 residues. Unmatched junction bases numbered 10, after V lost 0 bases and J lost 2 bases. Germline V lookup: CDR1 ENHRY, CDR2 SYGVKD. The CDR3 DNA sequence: TGTGCCATCAGTGAGTCGGCGGGCGGCCAGGGGGCCTACGAGCAGTACTTC. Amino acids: CAISESAGGQGAYEQYF.

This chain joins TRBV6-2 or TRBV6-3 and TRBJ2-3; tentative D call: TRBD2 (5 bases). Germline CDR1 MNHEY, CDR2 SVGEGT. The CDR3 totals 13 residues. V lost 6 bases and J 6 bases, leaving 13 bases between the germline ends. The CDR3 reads CASSYPWRDTQYF. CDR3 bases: TGTGCCAGCAGCTACCCCTGGAGGGATACGCAGTATTTT.

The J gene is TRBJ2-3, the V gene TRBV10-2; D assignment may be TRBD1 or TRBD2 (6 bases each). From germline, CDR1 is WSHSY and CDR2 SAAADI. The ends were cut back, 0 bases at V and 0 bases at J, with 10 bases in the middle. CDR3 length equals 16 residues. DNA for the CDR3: TGCGCCAGCAGTGAGTCCGGGGGCATTAGCACAGATACGCAGTATTTT. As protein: CASSESGGISTDTQYF.

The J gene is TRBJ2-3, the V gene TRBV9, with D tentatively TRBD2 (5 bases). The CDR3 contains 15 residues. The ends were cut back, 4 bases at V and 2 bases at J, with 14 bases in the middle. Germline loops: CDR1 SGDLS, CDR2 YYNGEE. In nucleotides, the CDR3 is TGTGCCAGCAGCCTTCTAACGGGGAACACAGATACGCAGTATTTT. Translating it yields CASSLLTGNTDTQYF.

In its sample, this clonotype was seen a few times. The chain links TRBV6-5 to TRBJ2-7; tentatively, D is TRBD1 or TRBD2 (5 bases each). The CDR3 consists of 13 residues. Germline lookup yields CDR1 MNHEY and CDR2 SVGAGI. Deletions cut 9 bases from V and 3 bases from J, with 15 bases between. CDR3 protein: CASTGPEGYEQYF. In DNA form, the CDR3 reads TGTGCCAGTACGGGACCCGAGGGCTACGAGCAGTACTTC.

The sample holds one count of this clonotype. The CDR3 is CASSLTSGGPIRETQYF. The CDR3 DNA is TGTGCCAGCAGCCTCACTAGCGGGGGTCCCATAAGAGAGACCCAGTACTTC. The gene calls are TRBV12-3 or TRBV12-4 and TRBJ2-7; 11 positions agree with TRBD2. Near its end, the DNA agrees better with TRBJ2-5, so the J call may be wrong. The CDR3 consists of 17 residues.

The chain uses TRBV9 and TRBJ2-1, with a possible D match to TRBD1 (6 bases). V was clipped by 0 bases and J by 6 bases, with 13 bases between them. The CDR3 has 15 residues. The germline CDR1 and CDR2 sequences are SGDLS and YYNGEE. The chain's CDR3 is CASSVVVGTFNEQFF. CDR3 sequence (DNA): TGTGCCAGCAGCGTAGTGGTGGGGACATTCAATGAGCAGTTCTTC.

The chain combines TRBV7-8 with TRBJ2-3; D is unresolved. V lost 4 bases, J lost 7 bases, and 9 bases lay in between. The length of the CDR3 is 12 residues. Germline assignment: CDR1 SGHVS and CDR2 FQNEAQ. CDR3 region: CASSSSPHTQYF. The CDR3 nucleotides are TGTGCCAGCAGCTCGTCTCCCCATACGCAGTATTTT.

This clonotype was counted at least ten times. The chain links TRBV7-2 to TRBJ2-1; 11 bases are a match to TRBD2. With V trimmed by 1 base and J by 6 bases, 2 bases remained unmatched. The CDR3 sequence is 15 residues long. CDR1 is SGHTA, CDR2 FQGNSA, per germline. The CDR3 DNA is TGTGCCAGCAGCTTAGTAGCGGGGGGGCCCAATGAGCAGTTCTTC. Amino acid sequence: CASSLVAGGPNEQFF.

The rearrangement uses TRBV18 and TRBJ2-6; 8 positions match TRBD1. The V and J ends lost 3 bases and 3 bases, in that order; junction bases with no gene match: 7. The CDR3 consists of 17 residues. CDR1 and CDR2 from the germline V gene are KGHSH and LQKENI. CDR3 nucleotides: TGTGCCAGCTCACCGGACCAGGGGGCCCTTGGGGCCAACGTCCTGACTTTC. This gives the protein CASSPDQGALGANVLTF.

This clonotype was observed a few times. CDR3 in amino acids: CASETRLPYNEQFF. CDR3 bases: TGTGCCAGCGAGACGCGACTACCCTACAATGAGCAGTTCTTC. This sequence joins TRBV6-2 or TRBV6-3 and TRBJ2-1; TRBD2 might be the D (5 bases). The V gene's germline CDR1 is MNHEY and CDR2 SVGEGT. V shed 8 bases and J shed 2 bases, with 13 bases lying between them. The length of the CDR3 is 14 residues.

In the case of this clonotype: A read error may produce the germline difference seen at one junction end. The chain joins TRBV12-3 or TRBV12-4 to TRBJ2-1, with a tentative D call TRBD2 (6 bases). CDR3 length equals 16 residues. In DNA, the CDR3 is TGTGCCAGCAGCCAGACCGGGACTCCCTCCTACAATGAGCTGTTCTTC. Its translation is CASSQTGTPSYNELFF.

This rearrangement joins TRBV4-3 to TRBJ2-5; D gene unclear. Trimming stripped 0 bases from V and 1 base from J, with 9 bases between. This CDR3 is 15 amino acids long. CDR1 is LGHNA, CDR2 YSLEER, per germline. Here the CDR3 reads CASSQDLGSQETQYF. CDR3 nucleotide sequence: TGCGCCAGCAGCCAAGATTTGGGTTCCCAAGAGACCCAGTACTTC.

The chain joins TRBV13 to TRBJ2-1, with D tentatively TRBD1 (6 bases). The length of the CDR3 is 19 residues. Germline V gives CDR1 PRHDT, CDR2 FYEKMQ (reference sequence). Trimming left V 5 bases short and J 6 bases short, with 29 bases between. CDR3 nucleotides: TGTGCCAGCAGCCTAGCCCTACTACCGGGGACACCGAAACCCAATGAGCAGTTCTTC. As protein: CASSLALLPGTPKPNEQFF.

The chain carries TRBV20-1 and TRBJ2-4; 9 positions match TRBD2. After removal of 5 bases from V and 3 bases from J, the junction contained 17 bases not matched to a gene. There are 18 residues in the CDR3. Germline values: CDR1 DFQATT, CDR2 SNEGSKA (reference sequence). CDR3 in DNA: TGCAGTGCTTACCACCGGCTGGAGCGGGGGGATCGCAAAAACATTCAGTACTTC. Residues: CSAYHRLERGDRKNIQYF.

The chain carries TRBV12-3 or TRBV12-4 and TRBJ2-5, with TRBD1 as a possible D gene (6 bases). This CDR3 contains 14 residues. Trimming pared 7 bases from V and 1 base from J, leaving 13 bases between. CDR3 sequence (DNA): TGTGCCAGCACCAGGGACACCAGCCAAGAGACCCAGTACTTC. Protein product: CASTRDTSQETQYF.

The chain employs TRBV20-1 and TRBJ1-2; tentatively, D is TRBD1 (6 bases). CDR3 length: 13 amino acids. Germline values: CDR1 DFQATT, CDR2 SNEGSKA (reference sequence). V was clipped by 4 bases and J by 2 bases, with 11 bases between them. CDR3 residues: CSANTGLNYGYTF. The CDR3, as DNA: TGCAGTGCTAATACAGGGTTGAACTATGGCTACACCTTC.

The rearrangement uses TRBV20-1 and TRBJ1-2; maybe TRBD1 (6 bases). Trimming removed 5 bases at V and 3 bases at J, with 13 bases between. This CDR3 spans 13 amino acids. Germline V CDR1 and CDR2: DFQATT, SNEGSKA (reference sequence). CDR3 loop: CSAPPGEHYGYTF. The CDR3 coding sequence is TGCAGTGCTCCCCCAGGGGAACACTATGGCTACACCTTC.

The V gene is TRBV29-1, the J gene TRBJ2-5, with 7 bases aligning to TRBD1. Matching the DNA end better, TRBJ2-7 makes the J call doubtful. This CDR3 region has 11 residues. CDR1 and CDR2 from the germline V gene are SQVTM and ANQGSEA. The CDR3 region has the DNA TGCAGCGTCCCTAGGGGGCACGAGCAGTACTTC. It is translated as CSVPRGHEQYF.

CDR3 DNA sequence: TGTGCCAGCAGTTACTCTAGAAACGGGGGAGGGACTGAAGCTTTCTTT. Protein: CASSYSRNGGGTEAFF. The rearrangement joins TRBV6-6 to TRBJ1-1; D might be TRBD1 (5 bases). This CDR3 is built from 16 residues. V lost 0 bases, J lost 5 bases, and 16 bases lay in between. Looked up from germline, CDR1 is MNHNY and CDR2 is SVGAGI (reference sequence).

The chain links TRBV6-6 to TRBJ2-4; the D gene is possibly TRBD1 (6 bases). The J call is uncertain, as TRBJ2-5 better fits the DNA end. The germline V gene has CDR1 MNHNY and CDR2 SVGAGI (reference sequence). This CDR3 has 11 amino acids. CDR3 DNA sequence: TGTGCCGGGTCAAGGGGGGAGACCCAGTACTTC. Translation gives CAGSRGETQYF.

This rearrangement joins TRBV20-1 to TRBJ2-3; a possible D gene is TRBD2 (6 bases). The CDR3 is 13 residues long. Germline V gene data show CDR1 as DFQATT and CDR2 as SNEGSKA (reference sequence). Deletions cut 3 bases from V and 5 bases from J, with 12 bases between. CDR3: CSARGRGKDTQYF. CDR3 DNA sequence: TGCAGTGCTAGGGGGCGGGGAAAAGATACGCAGTATTTT.

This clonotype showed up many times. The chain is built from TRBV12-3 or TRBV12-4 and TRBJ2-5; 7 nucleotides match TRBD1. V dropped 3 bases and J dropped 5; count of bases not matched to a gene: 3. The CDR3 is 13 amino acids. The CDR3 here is CASSLRGRETQYF. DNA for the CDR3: TGTGCCAGCAGTTTGAGGGGGCGGGAGACCCAGTACTTC.

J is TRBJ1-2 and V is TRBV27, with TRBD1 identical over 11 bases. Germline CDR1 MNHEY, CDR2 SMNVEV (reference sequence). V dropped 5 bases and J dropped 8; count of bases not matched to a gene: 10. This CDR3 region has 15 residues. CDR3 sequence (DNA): TGTGCCAGCAGTCCAGGACAGGGGGCGGTCAGGGGCTACACCTTC. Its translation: CASSPGQGAVRGYTF.

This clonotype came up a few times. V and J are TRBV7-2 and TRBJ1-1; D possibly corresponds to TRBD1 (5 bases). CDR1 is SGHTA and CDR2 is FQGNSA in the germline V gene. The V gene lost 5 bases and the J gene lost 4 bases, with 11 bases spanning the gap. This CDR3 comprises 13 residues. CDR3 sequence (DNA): TGTGCCAGCAGCCCACAGGTGATCACTGAAGCTTTCTTT. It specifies CASSPQVITEAFF.

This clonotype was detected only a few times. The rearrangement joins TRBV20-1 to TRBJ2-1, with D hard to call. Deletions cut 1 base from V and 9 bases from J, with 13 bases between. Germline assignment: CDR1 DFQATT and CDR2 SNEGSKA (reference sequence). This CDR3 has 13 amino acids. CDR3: CSARVGERSEQFF. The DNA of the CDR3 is TGCAGTGCTAGAGTAGGAGAACGCAGTGAGCAGTTCTTC.

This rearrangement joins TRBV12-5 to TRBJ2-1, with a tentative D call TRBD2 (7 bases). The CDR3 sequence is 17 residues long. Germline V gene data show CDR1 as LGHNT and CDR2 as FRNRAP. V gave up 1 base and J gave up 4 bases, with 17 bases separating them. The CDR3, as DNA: TGTGCTAGTGGTTTGGGGGGGGGCGGGGGCCTGTACAATGAGCAGTTCTTC. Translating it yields CASGLGGGGGLYNEQFF.